One and the same sample provided the 17 T cell receptor beta chains below, sequenced in a study of blood T cell repertoires in COVID-19. Only in-frame clones appear in the TCRdb table, and some are missing; sequencing was by immunoSEQ multiplex PCR. The sample lists 200,000 to 300,000 clones; approximately 91% were seen once. Material: peripheral blood. The source of these receptors is a man aged 30 to 39 with COVID-19, enrolled during active disease.

The chain recombines TRBV11-2 with TRBJ2-7; 7 bases line up with TRBD1. CDR1 SGHAT and CDR2 FQNNGV come from the germline V gene. CDR3 length: 15 residues. The J segment lost 2 bases and the V segment lost 2 bases, leaving 6 bases of the junction unmatched. CDR3 sequence reads: CASSLYRGLTYEQYF. CDR3 nucleotide sequence: TGTGCCAGCAGCTTATACAGGGGTCTCACCTACGAGCAGTACTTC.

This chain links TRBV7-9 with TRBJ1-1; TRBD1 might be the D (5 bases). The CDR3 has 14 residues. Germline V gene data show CDR1 as SEHNR and CDR2 as FQNEAQ (reference sequence). The V gene lost 5 bases and the J gene lost 10 bases, with 20 bases spanning the gap. The CDR3 loop reads CASSEPQATSGAFF. The CDR3 coding sequence is TGTGCCAGCAGCGAACCACAGGCTACCTCTGGAGCTTTCTTT.

Here the CDR3 DNA reads TGTGCCAGCAGCTTGCAGGGGGGCGTCGAGACCCAGTACTTC. This translates into CASSLQGGVETQYF. V and J are TRBV11-2 and TRBJ2-5; D possibly corresponds to TRBD1 (7 bases). Germline assignment: CDR1 SGHAT and CDR2 FQNNGV. The CDR3 contains 14 residues. V was cut by 3 bases and J by 5 bases, with 13 bases left in between.

The V and J genes are TRBV7-9 and TRBJ1-2; D call uncertain. Trimming stripped 1 base from V and 4 bases from J, with 16 bases between. The CDR3 runs to 16 residues. Per the germline V gene, CDR1 is SEHNR and CDR2 is FQNEAQ (reference sequence). The CDR3 DNA reads as TGTGCCAGCAGCTTAGAAGGCAGCGCAACCTCCTATGGCTACACCTTC. This sequence encodes CASSLEGSATSYGYTF.

The V and J genes are TRBV9 and TRBJ2-3; TRBD2 aligns across 10 bases. From germline, CDR1 is SGDLS and CDR2 YYNGEE. The CDR3 runs to 16 residues. Losses at the gene ends were 2 bases for V and 2 bases for J; bases not matched to a gene: 5. The CDR3 is CASSVKLAGPTDTQYF. The DNA of the CDR3 is TGTGCCAGCAGCGTTAAACTAGCGGGGCCCACAGATACGCAGTATTTT.

Note on this clone: Other nucleotide sequences in the sample specify the same CDR3. V gene TRBV13 combines with J gene TRBJ2-6; a weak D match, TRBD1 (5 bases). The ends were cut back, 5 bases at V and 2 bases at J, with 10 bases in the middle. The CDR3 has 15 amino acids. Germline V gene data show CDR1 as PRHDT and CDR2 as FYEKMQ (reference sequence). CDR3 in amino acids: CASSPRVAGANVLTF. The CDR3 region has the DNA TGTGCCAGCAGCCCCAGGGTAGCTGGGGCCAACGTCCTGACTTTC.

The chain links TRBV10-2 to TRBJ1-2; D is unresolved. The V and J ends lost 9 bases and 4 bases respectively, with 12 bases between them. Germline assignment: CDR1 WSHSY and CDR2 SAAADI. CDR3 size: 12 residues. DNA of the CDR3: TGCGCCAGTCTTGACACACGCTATGGCTACACCTTC. Protein product: CASLDTRYGYTF.

This sequence joins TRBV19 and TRBJ1-4; 8 nucleotides match TRBD1. The germline V gene encodes CDR1 LNHDA and CDR2 SQIVND (reference sequence). This CDR3 contains 16 residues. The ends lost 7 bases at V and 5 bases at J; junction bases unmatched: 12. This chain's CDR3 is CASTIGQGGLNEKLFF. For the CDR3, the DNA is TGTGCCAGTACCATAGGACAGGGCGGGCTGAATGAAAAACTGTTTTTT.

This chain links TRBV5-1 with TRBJ2-5; 7 nucleotides agree with TRBD2. The CDR3 consists of 15 residues. Germline V gene data show CDR1 as SGHRS and CDR2 as YFSETQ. Trimming at V came to 0 bases and at J to 2 bases, leaving 4 bases not matched to a gene. The CDR3 spells CASSLGGGPQETQYF. CDR3 bases: TGCGCCAGCAGCTTGGGGGGGGGACCGCAAGAGACCCAGTACTTC.

The chain has TRBV5-4 and TRBJ1-2; 8 bases match TRBD1. CDR1 and CDR2 from the germline V gene are SGHNT and YYREEE (reference sequence). The CDR3 runs to 17 residues. Germline trimming cut 4 bases from V and 8 bases from J; bases unmatched to any gene: 19. CDR3 sequence reads: CASSTGQGGSWGRGYTF. The CDR3 nucleotides read TGTGCCAGCAGCACCGGACAGGGAGGCTCTTGGGGACGGGGCTACACCTTC.

This sequence joins TRBV6-5 and TRBJ1-2; a weak D match, TRBD1 (6 bases). Germline V gene data show CDR1 as MNHEY and CDR2 as SVGAGI. This CDR3 spans 15 amino acids. V lost 0 bases, J lost 6 bases, and 14 bases lay in between. DNA of the CDR3: TGTGCCAGCAGTTACTCCCAGACAGGAGCTAATGGCTACACCTTC. It specifies CASSYSQTGANGYTF.

The rearrangement joins TRBV9 to TRBJ2-1; TRBD1 agrees at 9 bases. Looked up from germline, CDR1 is SGDLS and CDR2 is YYNGEE. Trimming took 5 bases from V and 7 from J; bases not matched to a gene: 16. The CDR3 runs to 17 residues. CDR3 region: CASRGAGTGHRVNEQFF. CDR3 nucleotides: TGTGCCAGCAGAGGAGCCGGGACAGGGCATCGGGTAAATGAGCAGTTCTTC. Filled out from reference TRBV9 and TRBJ2-1, the complete variable domain reads DSGVTQTPKHLITATGQRVTLRCSPRSGDLSVYWYQQSLDQGLQFLIQYYNGEERAKGNILERFSAQQFPDLHSELNLSSLELGDSALYFCASRGAGTGHRVNEQFFGPGTRLTVL.

Details on this clone: Other DNA sequences in the sample encode the same CDR3. J is TRBJ1-1 and V is TRBV6-5, with D possibly being TRBD1 (5 bases). Germline V gene data show CDR1 as MNHEY and CDR2 as SVGAGI. This CDR3 region has 12 residues. The V gene lost 0 bases and the J gene lost 11 bases, with 10 bases spanning the gap. CDR3 protein: CASSYSTGEAFF. DNA for the CDR3: TGTGCCAGCAGTTACTCTACAGGCGAGGCTTTCTTT.

This rearrangement joins TRBV5-1 to TRBJ2-7; 12 bases agree with TRBD1. Looked up from germline, CDR1 is SGHRS and CDR2 is YFSETQ. After removal of 4 bases from V and 7 bases from J, the junction contained 9 bases not matched to a gene. The CDR3 is 15 residues long. This CDR3 reads CASSILGQGAKEQYF. The CDR3 DNA sequence: TGCGCCAGCAGCATCTTGGGACAGGGGGCGAAAGAGCAGTACTTC. Together with reference TRBV5-1 and TRBJ2-7, the CDR3 gives the full variable domain: KAGVTQTPRYLIKTRGQQVTLSCSPISGHRSVSWYQQTPGQGLQFLFEYFSETQRNKGNFPGRFSGRQFSNSRSEMNVSTLELGDSALYLCASSILGQGAKEQYFGPGTRLTVT.

The V call is TRBV6-5, the J call TRBJ1-2, with TRBD1 matching 10 bases. This CDR3 is built from 15 residues. The trim removed 6 bases at V and 5 bases at J, leaving 9 bases unmatched. In germline, CDR1 is MNHEY, CDR2 SVGAGI. CDR3 loop: CASSEPGQGNYGYTF. The CDR3 bases are TGTGCCAGCAGCGAGCCGGGACAGGGGAATTATGGCTACACCTTC.

The rearrangement uses TRBV19 and TRBJ2-5; TRBD2 matches at 9 bases. V trimming: 6 bases; J trimming: 4 bases; junction bases outside the gene matches: 9. The CDR3 is 15 residues long. Germline V lookup: CDR1 LNHDA, CDR2 SQIVND (reference sequence). DNA of the CDR3: TGTGCCAGTAGGGTGACTAGCGGAAGGGGAGAGACCCAGTACTTC. This translates into CASRVTSGRGETQYF.

The chain joins TRBV2 to TRBJ2-7; 8 bases align to TRBD1. The V and J ends lost 5 bases and 2 bases, in that order; junction bases with no gene match: 14. This CDR3 contains 17 residues. The germline gives CDR1 SNHLY, CDR2 FYNNEI. The CDR3 DNA sequence: TGTGCCAGCAGTCAGCGGCTCAGTGGGACAGGAGCCTACGAGCAGTACTTC. Residues: CASSQRLSGTGAYEQYF. Full variable domain (rest looked up from reference TRBV2 and TRBJ2-7): EPEVTQTPSHQVTQMGQEVILRCVPISNHLYFYWYRQILGQKVEFLVSFYNNEISEKSEIFDDQFSVERPDGSNFTLKIRSTKLEDSAMYFCASSQRLSGTGAYEQYFGPGTRLTVT.